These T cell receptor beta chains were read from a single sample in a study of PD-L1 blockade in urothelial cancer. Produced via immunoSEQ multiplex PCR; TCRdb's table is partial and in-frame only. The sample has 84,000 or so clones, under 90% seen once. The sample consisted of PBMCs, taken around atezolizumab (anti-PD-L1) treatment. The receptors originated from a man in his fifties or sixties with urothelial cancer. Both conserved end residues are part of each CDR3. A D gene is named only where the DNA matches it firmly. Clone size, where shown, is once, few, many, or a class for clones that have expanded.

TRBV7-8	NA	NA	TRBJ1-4	TGTGCCAGCAGCTTACAGGTTACTGAAAAACTGTTTTTT	CASSLQVTEKLFF
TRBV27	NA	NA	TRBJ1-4	TGTGCGTCAAGAGGGATTCTTGAAAAACTGTTTTTT	CASRGILEKLFF
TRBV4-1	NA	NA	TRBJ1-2	TGCGCCAGCAGCCAGGCTACAGGGTCGCGTGGCACTGGGGGCTACACCTTC	CASSQATGSRGTGGYTF
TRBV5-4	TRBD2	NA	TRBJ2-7	TGTGCCAGCAGCATGGCGGGACTAGCGGGAATTACCTACGAGCAGTACTTC	CASSMAGLAGITYEQYF
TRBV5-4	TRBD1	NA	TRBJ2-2	TGTGCCAGCAGCCCCCAAACAGGGGAAGTATCCGGGGAGCTGTTTTTT	CASSPQTGEVSGELFF
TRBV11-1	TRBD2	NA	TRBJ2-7	TGTGCCAGCAGCTGGTCGGGACTAGGGACCTACGAGCAGTACTTC	CASSWSGLGTYEQYF
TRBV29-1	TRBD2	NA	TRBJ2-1	TGCAGCGTCGCCCGGCTAGCGGGACTTTACAATGAGCAGTTCTTC	CSVARLAGLYNEQFF
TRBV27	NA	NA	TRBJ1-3	TGTGCCAGCAGTCGGGGGACCGCAGGAAACACCATATATTTT	CASSRGTAGNTIYF
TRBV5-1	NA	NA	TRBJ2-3	TGCGCCAGCAGCTTGGGACTAGTCACAGATACGCAGTATTTT	CASSLGLVTDTQYF
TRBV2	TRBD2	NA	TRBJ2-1	TGTGCCAGCAGCCAATCCGGGAGGGGACTAGCGGGAGAATACAATGAGCAGTTCTTC	CASSQSGRGLAGEYNEQFF
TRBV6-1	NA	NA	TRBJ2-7	TGTGCCAGCACCTCGGACAGGGAGGGGATCTACGAGCAGTACTTC	CASTSDREGIYEQYF
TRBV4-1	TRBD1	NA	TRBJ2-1	TGCGCCAGCAGCCAAGATCTAAGGACAGGGAACTACAATGAGCAGTTCTTC	CASSQDLRTGNYNEQFF
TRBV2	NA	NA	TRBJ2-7	TGTGCCTGCTCCACAGGGAACTACGAGCAGTACTTC	CACSTGNYEQYF
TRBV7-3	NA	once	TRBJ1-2	TGTGCCAGCAGCTTAAAGAGCAGTGGTACAGGTTACAACTATGGCTACACCTTC	CASSLKSSGTGYNYGYTF
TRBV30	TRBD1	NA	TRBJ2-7	TGTGCCTGGAGTCGGCAGGGGGTAACCTACGAGCAGTACTTC	CAWSRQGVTYEQYF
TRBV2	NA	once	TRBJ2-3	TGTGCCAGCAAACTAGGGTCAGATACGCAGTATTTT	CASKLGSDTQYF
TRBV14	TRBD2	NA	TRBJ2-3	TGTGCCAGCAGCGATTTAGCGGGGAACACAGATACGCAGTATTTT	CASSDLAGNTDTQYF
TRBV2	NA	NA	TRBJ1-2	TGTGCCAGCAGTGCGGAGGGCCTCGGCTACACCTTC	CASSAEGLGYTF
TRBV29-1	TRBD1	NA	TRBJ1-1	TGCAGCGTCAATGACAGGGTTAGAGCTTTCTTT	CSVNDRVRAFF
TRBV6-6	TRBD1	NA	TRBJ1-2	TGTGCCAGCAGGTACAGGGGGCAAGGCTACACCTTC	CASRYRGQGYTF
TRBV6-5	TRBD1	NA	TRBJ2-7	TGTGCCAGCAGCGCACAGGGGGCGTCAAGAGAGCAGTACTTC	CASSAQGASREQYF
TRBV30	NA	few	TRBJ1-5	TGTGCCTGGAACCTGGGGAGTGGGCTCAATCAGCCCCAGCATTTT	CAWNLGSGLNQPQHF
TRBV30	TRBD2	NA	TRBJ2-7	TGTGCCCGGAGTGTAGGTCTAGCGGGAGCCTACGAGCAGTACTTC	CARSVGLAGAYEQYF
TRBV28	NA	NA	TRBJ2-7	TGTGCCAGCACCCACAGCAGGGCATTAATGACCATGCCCTACGAGCAGTACTTC	CASTHSRALMTMPYEQYF
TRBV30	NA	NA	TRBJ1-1	TGTGCCTGGAATACCGGGACTTTTGACACTGAAGCTTTCTTT	CAWNTGTFDTEAFF